This section outlines one T cell receptor beta chain sequence together with its context. The data stem from a study of blood T cell repertoires in COVID-19. Profiling relied on immunoSEQ multiplex PCR, and the TCRdb table lists in-frame clones only, not all of them. Of more than 300,000 clones in the sample, approximately 89% were seen once. Trimming removed 4 bases from V and 0 bases from J, with 9 bases in between. The CDR3 covers 14 residues. The germline gives CDR1 MDHEN, CDR2 SYDVKM. Sample: peripheral blood. The receptor was isolated from a woman aged 30 to 39 with COVID-19, enrolled during active disease. The rearrangement links TRBV28 to TRBJ1-2, with TRBD1 as a possible D gene (5 bases). CDR3 protein: CASSSQGTNYGYTF. CDR3 nucleotides: TGTGCCAGCAGTTCGCAGGGAACTAACTATGGCTACACCTTC.